The T cell receptor (beta chain) under discussion was sequenced for a study of CD8 T cells in ankylosing spondylitis. Study-wide points: There was a TCR beta motif, made of several highly homologous variants, that appeared characteristic of ankylosing spondylitis blood. Matched ankylosing spondylitis synovial fluid reportedly contained a significantly enriched population of disease-linked clones.

Trimming shortened V by 2 bases and J by 6 bases, and 25 bases separated the two germline ends. The CDR3 covers 19 residues. CDR1 and CDR2 (germline): MRHNA, SNTAGT. TCRdb redid the calling of the 5' RACE reads with MiXCR, one entry per CDR3 protein. The top ten hold under 20% of the sample, which has 700,000 or so distinct CDR3 sequences, around 17% seen once. With respect to this clonotype: Its specificity is unknown.

The rearrangement joins TRBV6-4 to TRBJ2-2; D not certain. The receptor's source is a male donor with ankylosing spondylitis. Sequences were obtained from blood, either unsorted or a sorted T cell fraction (not recorded which). CDR3 amino acids: CASSDPDKWKRPNPGELFF. CDR3 bases: TGTGCCAGCAGTGACCCCGATAAGTGGAAGCGCCCTAACCCCGGGGAGCTGTTTTTT.